A selection of T cell receptor beta chains follows, all from one sample in a study of shared clonotypes between healthy human individuals. Clones were read by immunoSEQ multiplex PCR, and TCRdb kept only the in-frame ones, dropping some. The sample gives millions of clones, approximately 95% of which show up once; 0.39% is in the top ten. Sequenced sample: naive CD4+ T cells from PBMCs. The receptors here all came from a man aged 18 to 29 in good health. Some clones in this sample may be carry-over from other donors' samples. Both conserved end residues are part of each CDR3. D genes are given only for firm matches. Clone size is shown for a subset of rows, as once, few, many or a class of expanded clone.

size	V	J	D	DNA	CDR3
.	TRBV7-9	TRBJ2-3	.	TGTGCCAGCAGCTTAAGTCGCAGGGCCGTAGATACGCAGTATTTT	CASSLSRRAVDTQYF
once	TRBV28	TRBJ1-2	TRBD1	TGTGCCAGCAGTTTATTGATTCTGGGACAGGTAAACTATGGCTACACCTTC	CASSLLILGQVNYGYTF
.	TRBV27	TRBJ1-1	.	TGTGCCAGCAGTTTAAAGGGGGTAGCTGAAGCTTTCTTT	CASSLKGVAEAFF
once	TRBV7-9	TRBJ2-1	TRBD1	TGTGCCAGCAGCTTAAAGACAGGGGGGAATGAGCAGTTCTTC	CASSLKTGGNEQFF
.	TRBV7-9	TRBJ1-2	TRBD1	TGTGCCAGCAGCCTTTTTAGGACAGGGGGTAACTATGGCTACACCTTC	CASSLFRTGGNYGYTF
.	TRBV7-3	TRBJ2-1	TRBD2	TGTGCCAGCAGCTCCTTAGCGGGAGGGCATAATGAGCAGTTCTTC	CASSSLAGGHNEQFF
.	TRBV9	TRBJ2-5	TRBD2	TGTGCCAGCAGCCCACGCGGGGGGCTACAAGAGACCCAGTACTTC	CASSPRGGLQETQYF
.	TRBV5-1	TRBJ2-3	TRBD2	TGCGCCAGCAGCTCCGGGCTAGCGGCCACAGATACGCAGTATTTT	CASSSGLAATDTQYF
.	TRBV7-9	TRBJ2-7	TRBD2	TGTGCCAGCAGCTTACCAGGGACTAGCGTACGGGGGCCCTACGAGCAGTACTTC	CASSLPGTSVRGPYEQYF
.	TRBV9	TRBJ1-2	TRBD1	TGTGCCAGCAGCCCTTGGACAGGGGGCGGCTACACCTTC	CASSPWTGGGYTF